The present T cell receptor (beta chain) was sequenced within a study of blood T cell repertoires in COVID-19. At the level of the study: Acute and convalescent COVID-19 samples came from the United States, Italy and Spain. Sources were T cells, B-cell-depleted T cells, or PBMCs; the material itself was cDNA or gDNA.

Original analysis: The authors estimated nucleated cell counts from reference gene primer amplification. The repertoire was sequenced with immunoSEQ multiplex PCR; TCRdb's copy has only in-frame clones and lacks some. V, J and clone size derive from that table, while D and trimming were established from the DNA sequence. The sample comprises approximately 290,000 clones, 90% of which are singletons, and about 4.5% rests with the top ten. Clinical history reported by participants formed the basis on which cohorts were assigned. This clonotype was obtained from a young woman with acute COVID-19. The sequenced material came from PBMCs or T cells enriched from blood (not recorded which).

The CDR3 sequence: CSVRTDSTEAFF. The CDR3 DNA reads as TGCAGCGTTAGGACAGACAGCACTGAAGCTTTCTTT. The chain couples TRBV29-1 to TRBJ1-1, with a weak D call TRBD1 (6 bases). V dropped 5 bases and J dropped 4 bases, with 11 bases sitting between them. The CDR3 totals 12 residues. The germline gives CDR1 SQVTM, CDR2 ANQGSEA.